The present TCR beta chain was sequenced within a study of radiation and T cells in renal cell carcinoma. Study findings and constraints: Compared with controls, irradiated tumors showed greater TCR clonality.

On this clone itself: Its specificity is unknown.

Generated by immunoSEQ multiplex PCR, the TCRdb table keeps only in-frame clones and is missing some. The table has roughly 13,000 clones, about 71% seen once. Treatment indicated: treatment-naive control, cytoreductive nephrectomy. CDR1 and CDR2 (germline): SGHRS, YFSETQ. The germline V and J ends were trimmed by 0 bases and 6 bases, with 9 bases remaining between them. CDR3 length: 13 amino acids. The sequences come from tumor tissue, collected from a patient whose treatment was nephrectomy without radiotherapy. The receptor's source is a woman of 80 years or more with renal cell carcinoma. V usage is TRBV5-1 and J usage is TRBJ1-2; possibly TRBD1 for D (6 bases). CDR3 in DNA: TGCGCCAGCAGCTTGGGCAGGGGCGATGGCTACACCTTC. It yields the protein CASSLGRGDGYTF.